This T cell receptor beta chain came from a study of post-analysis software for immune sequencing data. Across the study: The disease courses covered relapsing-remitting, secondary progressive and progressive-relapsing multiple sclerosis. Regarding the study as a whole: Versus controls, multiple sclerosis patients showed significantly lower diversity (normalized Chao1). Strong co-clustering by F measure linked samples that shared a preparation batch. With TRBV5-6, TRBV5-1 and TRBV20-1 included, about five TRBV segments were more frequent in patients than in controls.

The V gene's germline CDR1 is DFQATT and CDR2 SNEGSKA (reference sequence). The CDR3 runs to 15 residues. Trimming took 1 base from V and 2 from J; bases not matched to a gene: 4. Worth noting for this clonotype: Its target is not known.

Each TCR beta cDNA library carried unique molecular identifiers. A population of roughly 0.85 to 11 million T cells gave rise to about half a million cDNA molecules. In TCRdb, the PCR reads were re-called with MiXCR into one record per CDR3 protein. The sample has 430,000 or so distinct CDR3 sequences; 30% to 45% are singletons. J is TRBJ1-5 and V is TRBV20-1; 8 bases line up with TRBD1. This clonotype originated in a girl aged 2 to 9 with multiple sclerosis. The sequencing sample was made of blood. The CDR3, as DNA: TGCAGTGCTAGAGTTCGGGACAGGTGCAATCAGCCCCAGCATTTT. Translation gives CSARVRDRCNQPQHF.